What follows are 26 T cell receptor beta chains derived from one specimen sequenced in a study of T cell responses to AZD1222 COVID-19 vaccine (dated by TCRdb to the early 2020s). Library preparation was by the immunoSEQ multiplex PCR assay. What TCRdb holds here is the immuneACCESS table cut down to in-frame rearrangements. Part of the clones is not present; checked against another copy, under half of the missing clones reflect an unresolved V gene, and the others are unexplained. The sample table records some 140,000 clones; around 90% of these occur just once. The top ten constitute approximately 2.8% of the sample. The time point label, as the study defines it: baseline before first vaccination. The specimen was peripheral blood, collected on day 0 of AZD1222 vaccination. Every receptor here comes from an adult in good health.

The chain joins TRBV9 to TRBJ1-2, with D perhaps TRBD1 (6 bases). The CDR3 has 14 residues. Looked up from germline, CDR1 is SGDLS and CDR2 is YYNGEE. Trimming shortened V by 2 bases and J by 4 bases, and 12 bases separated the two germline ends. CDR3 in amino acids: CASSVGQPFYGYTF. CDR3 DNA sequence: TGTGCCAGCAGCGTCGGACAGCCTTTCTATGGCTACACCTTC.

The chain joins TRBV4-1 to TRBJ2-1, with TRBD2 matching 11 bases. The CDR3 consists of 19 residues. Germline loops: CDR1 MGHRA, CDR2 YSYEKL. V gave up 5 bases and J gave up 0 bases; unmatched junction bases: 12. This CDR3 is CASSSPGLAVKSSYNEQFF. In DNA, the CDR3 is TGCGCCAGCAGCTCTCCGGGACTAGCGGTTAAGAGCTCCTACAATGAGCAGTTCTTC.

The genes are TRBV5-1 and TRBJ2-3, with 7 bases lining up with TRBD1. The V gene's germline CDR1 is SGHRS and CDR2 YFSETQ. Unmatched junction bases numbered 5, after V lost 0 bases and J lost 4 bases. CDR3 length equals 15 residues. The CDR3 nucleotides are TGCGCCAGCAGCTTGGCCTACAGGGGCCCAGATACGCAGTATTTT. Translating gives CASSLAYRGPDTQYF.

This chain uses TRBV24-1 with TRBJ2-1; D is perhaps TRBD2 (5 bases). Looked up from germline, CDR1 is KGHDR and CDR2 is SFDVKD. The CDR3 runs to 16 residues. Between the trimmed V and J ends, which lost 5 bases and 8 bases, there was a span of 21 bases. The CDR3: CATSGGVTSWSHEQFF. The CDR3 DNA reads as TGTGCCACCAGTGGGGGTGTAACTAGTTGGTCGCATGAGCAGTTCTTC.

This clone was detected once. The chain couples TRBV14 to TRBJ1-3; D is ambiguous. V was shortened by 4 bases and J by 8 bases, with 9 bases between the two germline ends. CDR1 SGHDN and CDR2 FVKESK come from the germline V gene. CDR3 length: 12 residues. The CDR3 sequence is CASSRPWDTIYF. DNA of the CDR3: TGTGCCAGCAGCCGGCCGTGGGACACCATATATTTT.

This clone occurred once. V gene TRBV4-1 combines with J gene TRBJ1-6; D is uncertain. The V and J ends lost 6 bases and 4 bases respectively, with 7 bases between them. CDR3 length: 13 amino acids. Germline V gives CDR1 MGHRA, CDR2 YSYEKL. DNA for the CDR3: TGCGCCAGCAGACGGGAGTATAATTCACCCCTCCACTTT. This sequence encodes CASRREYNSPLHF.

The sample holds one count of this clone. The chain combines TRBV11-3 with TRBJ1-6; D uncertain. Germline CDR1 reads SGHNT; CDR2 reads YENEEA. The ends were cut back, 6 bases at V and 10 bases at J, with 16 bases in the middle. The CDR3 length is 14 residues. The CDR3: CASSGKGAGSPLHF. For the CDR3, the DNA is TGTGCCAGCAGTGGGAAGGGCGCTGGATCACCCCTCCACTTT. Based on the CDR3 plus reference TRBV11-3 and TRBJ1-6, the full variable domain is EAGVVQSPRYKIIEKKQPVAFWCNPISGHNTLYWYLQNLGQGPELLIRYENEEAVDDSQLPKDRFSAERLKGVDSTLKIQPAELGDSAVYLCASSGKGAGSPLHFGNGTRLTVT.

The V call is TRBV27, the J call TRBJ1-2; D might be TRBD1 (5 bases). CDR1 and CDR2 from the germline V gene are MNHEY and SMNVEV (reference sequence). The V end was cut by 3 bases, the J end by 4 bases, with 15 bases between. CDR3 size: 15 residues. For the CDR3, the DNA is TGTGCCAGCAGTTTTATACCCGGGGGTTCCTATGGCTACACCTTC. It codes for CASSFIPGGSYGYTF.

The J gene is TRBJ2-3, the V gene TRBV19, with D perhaps TRBD2 (5 bases). Looked up from germline, CDR1 is LNHDA and CDR2 is SQIVND (reference sequence). V lost 3 bases and J lost 0, with 10 bases in between. The CDR3 is 15 amino acids. The CDR3 reads CASSMGAPSTDTQYF. CDR3 nucleotide sequence: TGTGCCAGTAGTATGGGAGCGCCTAGCACAGATACGCAGTATTTT. Based on the CDR3 plus reference TRBV19 and TRBJ2-3, the full variable domain is DGGITQSPKYLFRKEGQNVTLSCEQNLNHDAMYWYRQDPGQGLRLIYYSQIVNDFQKGDIAEGYSVSREKKESFPLTVTSAQKNPTAFYLCASSMGAPSTDTQYFGPGTRLTVL.

The V gene is TRBV12-3 or TRBV12-4, the J gene TRBJ2-7; 8 bases match TRBD1. This CDR3 has 13 amino acids. V gave up 8 bases and J gave up 3 bases; unmatched junction bases: 6. CDR3 residues: CASRTGSLYEQYF. The CDR3, as DNA: TGTGCCAGCCGGACAGGGTCCCTCTACGAGCAGTACTTC.

The V gene is TRBV5-4, the J gene TRBJ2-2; no clear D gene. Germline CDR1 reads SGHNT; CDR2 reads YYREEE (reference sequence). The CDR3 length is 15 residues. V shed 0 bases and J shed 6 bases, with 12 bases lying between them. The CDR3 is CASSLGYQGPGELFF. In DNA, the CDR3 is TGTGCCAGCAGCTTGGGGTACCAAGGGCCCGGGGAGCTGTTTTTT.

This clone was detected only once. V and J are TRBV25-1 and TRBJ2-1, with D perhaps matching TRBD2 (5 bases). CDR3 length: 16 residues. Trimming stripped 2 bases from V and 7 bases from J, with 18 bases between. CDR1 and CDR2 from the germline V gene are MGHDK and SYGVNS. The CDR3 nucleotides read TGTGCCAGCAGTGAAACGACTGGAGGAAGAAGGAATGAGCAGTTCTTC. This gives the protein CASSETTGGRRNEQFF.

The chain uses TRBV5-1 and TRBJ2-4; 7 bases match TRBD2. The CDR3 is made up of 14 amino acids. Unmatched junction bases numbered 4, after V lost 0 bases and J lost 7 bases. The V gene's germline CDR1 is SGHRS and CDR2 YFSETQ. The CDR3 spells CASSLEAGGNIQYF. CDR3 in DNA: TGCGCCAGCAGCTTGGAAGCCGGGGGGAACATTCAGTACTTC.

This chain joins TRBV4-2 and TRBJ2-1; 13 bases match TRBD2. Germline CDR1 is LGHNA and CDR2 is YNFKEQ. V trimming: 1 base; J trimming: 2 bases; junction bases outside the gene matches: 11. The length of the CDR3 is 20 residues. CDR3 nucleotides: TGTGCCAGCAGCCAAGCCATGCCTCCGGGACTAGCGGGAACCTACAATGAGCAGTTCTTC. Translating gives CASSQAMPPGLAGTYNEQFF.

The chain combines TRBV20-1 with TRBJ2-7; TRBD1 might be the D (6 bases). V was cut by 6 bases and J by 7 bases, with 13 bases left in between. The germline V gene has CDR1 DFQATT and CDR2 SNEGSKA (reference sequence). This CDR3 is 11 amino acids long. CDR3 DNA: TGCAGTGCCCCCCTCCAGGGGGAGCAGTACTTC. It encodes CSAPLQGEQYF.

V usage is TRBV11-2 and J usage is TRBJ1-3; D possibly corresponds to TRBD1 (6 bases). This CDR3 comprises 14 residues. Trimming left V 3 bases short and J 4 bases short, with 10 bases between. CDR1 and CDR2 from the germline V gene are SGHAT and FQNNGV. The CDR3 nucleotides read TGTGCCAGCAGCTTCGGGGGCGCAGGAAACACCATATATTTT. Its translation is CASSFGGAGNTIYF.

The V and J genes are TRBV28 and TRBJ2-7; 7 nucleotides line up with TRBD1. The CDR3 contains 21 residues. The V gene end was trimmed by 2 bases and the J gene end by 5 bases; junction bases not matched to a gene: 27. Germline assignment: CDR1 MDHEN and CDR2 SYDVKM. The CDR3 here is CASSLHATLGWRQGEWDEQYF. The CDR3 DNA follows: TGTGCCAGCAGTTTACACGCGACCTTAGGGTGGAGGCAGGGGGAATGGGACGAGCAGTACTTC.

The V gene is TRBV2, the J gene TRBJ2-2, with no clear D. V lost 6 bases and J lost 5, with 7 bases in between. CDR1 is SNHLY, CDR2 FYNNEI, per germline. This CDR3 spans 12 amino acids. The CDR3 region has the DNA TGTGCCAGCAGAATCGAAACCGGGGAGCTGTTTTTT. It encodes CASRIETGELFF.

This clone was seen once. The V gene is TRBV9, the J gene TRBJ1-1; TRBD1 aligns across 10 bases. With 2 bases clipped from V and 0 bases from J, the junction kept 7 bases outside the gene matches. Germline CDR1 SGDLS, CDR2 YYNGEE. The CDR3 length is 17 residues. The chain's CDR3 is CASSVTGGGGMNTEAFF. The CDR3 DNA sequence: TGTGCCAGCAGCGTGACAGGGGGCGGAGGGATGAACACTGAAGCTTTCTTT.

The chain joins TRBV6-5 to TRBJ2-7; tentatively, D is TRBD1 (6 bases). The CDR3 extends over 13 amino acids. Germline V lookup: CDR1 MNHEY, CDR2 SVGAGI. V dropped 2 bases and J dropped 6 bases, with 11 bases sitting between them. The DNA of the CDR3 is TGTGCCAGCAGTTACGCATACAGGGCCGAGCAGTACTTC. As protein: CASSYAYRAEQYF.

The sample holds one count of this clone. This sequence joins TRBV4-1 and TRBJ1-4, with D perhaps TRBD1 (5 bases). V was pared by 1 base and J by 8 bases, with 11 bases between. Germline V CDR1 and CDR2: MGHRA, YSYEKL. The CDR3 consists of 14 residues. CDR3 amino acids: CASSQGGSVEKLFF. In nucleotides, the CDR3 is TGCGCCAGCAGCCAAGGGGGGTCAGTGGAAAAACTGTTTTTT.

The genes are TRBV7-8 and TRBJ1-5; TRBD1 might be the D (5 bases). Trimming pared 1 base from V and 11 bases from J, leaving 12 bases between. Germline V gene lookup returns CDR1 SGHVS and CDR2 FQNEAQ. The CDR3 loop spans 13 amino acids. DNA of the CDR3: TGTGCCAGCAGCTTAGGCACTGGAGGGGCCCAGCATTTT. Translation: CASSLGTGGAQHF.

The CDR3 sequence is CASSLGLTNYGYTF. Written as DNA, the CDR3 is TGTGCCAGCAGTTTAGGCCTTACTAACTATGGCTACACCTTC. The chain recombines TRBV28 with TRBJ1-2; D gene unclear. The CDR3 contains 14 residues. The germline V gene encodes CDR1 MDHEN and CDR2 SYDVKM. The V and J ends lost 2 bases and 0 bases respectively, with 7 bases between them.

The J gene is TRBJ1-2, the V gene TRBV4-1; D unresolved. Trimming took off 3 bases at V and 8 bases at J, with 13 bases between the two ends. CDR3 length: 13 residues. CDR1 is MGHRA and CDR2 is YSYEKL in the germline V gene. CDR3 bases: TGCGCCAGCAGCCACAGACTGGCTCCCGGCTACACCTTC. Encoded protein: CASSHRLAPGYTF.

This chain joins TRBV5-1 and TRBJ2-3, with 10 bases identical to TRBD2. Germline CDR1 and CDR2: SGHRS and YFSETQ. The CDR3 extends over 14 amino acids. Trimming cost V 7 bases and J 2 bases; bases outside gene matches: 4. For the CDR3, the DNA is TGCGCCAGCGCTAGCGGGGGCTTCACAGATACGCAGTATTTT. Residues: CASASGGFTDTQYF.

The chain joins TRBV28 to TRBJ1-5; D ambiguous. Trimming left V 6 bases short and J 5 bases short, with 11 bases between. The CDR3 has 13 amino acids. Looked up from germline, CDR1 is MDHEN and CDR2 is SYDVKM. The CDR3 loop is CASSPRPYQPQHF. CDR3 coding DNA: TGTGCCAGCAGCCCACGACCATATCAGCCCCAGCATTTT.